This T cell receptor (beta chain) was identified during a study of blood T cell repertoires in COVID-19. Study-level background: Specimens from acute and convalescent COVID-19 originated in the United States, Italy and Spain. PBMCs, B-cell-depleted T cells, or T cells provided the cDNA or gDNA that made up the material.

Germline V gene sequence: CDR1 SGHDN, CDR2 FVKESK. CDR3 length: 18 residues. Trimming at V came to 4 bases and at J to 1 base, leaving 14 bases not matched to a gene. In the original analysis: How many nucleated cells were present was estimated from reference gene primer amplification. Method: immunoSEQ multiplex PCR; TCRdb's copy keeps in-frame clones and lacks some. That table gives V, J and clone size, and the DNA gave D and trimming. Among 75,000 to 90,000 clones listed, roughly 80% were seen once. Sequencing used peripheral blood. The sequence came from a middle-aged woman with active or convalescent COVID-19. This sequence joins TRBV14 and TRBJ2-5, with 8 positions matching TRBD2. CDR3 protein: CASSPSSGLATFQETQYF. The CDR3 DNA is TGTGCCAGCAGCCCCTCTTCTGGACTAGCAACATTCCAAGAGACCCAGTACTTC.